The clone carrying this T cell receptor (beta chain) was picked up a small number of times. Its cognate antigen is unknown. This entry comes from a study of breast tumors, draining lymph nodes, adjacent tissues. Notes on the study in general: The lymph node origin of tumor T cells was framed as consistent with a hypothesis, not demonstrated. The data were judged consistent with most tumor T cells coming from lymph node and expanding in tumor. Luminal-like breast cancer showed significantly higher tumor–nontumor repertoire similarity than basal-like. Tumors had less TCR diversity than lymph nodes, more than nontumor tissue.

This CDR3 has 9 amino acids. Germline V gene lookup returns CDR1 DFQATT and CDR2 SNEGSKA (reference sequence). V lost 7 bases to trimming and J lost 11 bases, with 11 bases between them. MiXCR, run by TCRdb on the multiplex PCR reads, gives a single entry per CDR3 protein. Found here are 200,000 to 250,000 distinct CDR3 sequences, about 34% of them singletons; the top ten hold approximately 1.5%. The lymph nodes were axillary draining lymph nodes from breast cancer patients. This chain links TRBV20-1 with TRBJ1-1; the D gene is possibly TRBD1 (5 bases). Sequenced: axillary lymph node tissue. The receptor comes from a female donor with breast cancer. Some clones in this sample may be carry-over from other donors' samples. This CDR3 is CSGRVWAFF. In DNA form, the CDR3 reads TGCAGTGGCAGGGTTTGGGCTTTCTTT.